These 5 T cell receptor beta chains share one sample of origin, sequenced in a study of T cells after yellow fever vaccination. TCRdb reprocessed the 5' RACE reads via MiXCR and lists one record per CDR3 protein. The sample lists some 110,000 distinct CDR3 sequences, roughly 6.7% occurring once. The input for sequencing was CD4+ T cells sorted from PBMCs, taken 9 to 10 days after the first yellow fever vaccination. Receptors were obtained from a man between 18 and 29 years old who received the YFV17D yellow fever vaccine.

This clonotype was counted ten times or more. V and J are TRBV6-2 or TRBV6-3 and TRBJ1-2; D call uncertain. CDR3 size: 11 residues. V was cut by 4 bases and J by 5 bases, with 5 bases left in between. Germline V gene lookup returns CDR1 MNHEY and CDR2 SVGEGT. The CDR3 nucleotides are TGTGCCAGCAGTTCAGAATATGGCTACACCTTC. It specifies CASSSEYGYTF.

V gene TRBV7-2 combines with J gene TRBJ2-5, with TRBD2 as a possible D gene (5 bases). V dropped 5 bases and J dropped 5 bases, with 15 bases sitting between them. CDR3 length: 14 residues. The germline V gene has CDR1 SGHTA and CDR2 FQGNSA. The CDR3, as DNA: TGTGCCAGCAGCCCGGCGAGGGTGGCCGAGACCCAGTACTTC. Its protein is CASSPARVAETQYF.

In this sample, this clonotype turned up many times. The V gene is TRBV15, the J gene TRBJ2-2; D remains ambiguous. The V end lost 5 bases, the J end lost 4 bases, and 17 bases lay between the germline ends. Germline V lookup: CDR1 LNHNV, CDR2 YYDKDF (reference sequence). The CDR3 length is 16 residues. The CDR3 nucleotides read TGTGCCACCAGCCTGAGGTGGGGAAAAGGCACCGGGGAGCTGTTTTTT. Its translation is CATSLRWGKGTGELFF.

This clonotype has a count of ten or more. This chain joins TRBV10-3 and TRBJ1-2, with a possible D match to TRBD1 (6 bases). Between the trimmed V and J ends, which lost 8 bases and 0 bases, there was a span of 22 bases. Germline V gene data show CDR1 as ENHRY and CDR2 as SYGVKD. This CDR3 spans 17 amino acids. The CDR3 loop is CAIGESGAGLANYGYTF. The CDR3 nucleotides are TGTGCCATCGGAGAGTCAGGGGCCGGGTTAGCTAACTATGGCTACACCTTC.

The gene calls are TRBV20-1 and TRBJ2-1, with D perhaps TRBD2 (5 bases). Trimming shortened V by 1 base and J by 4 bases, and 14 bases separated the two germline ends. The CDR3 contains 15 residues. Per the germline V gene, CDR1 is DFQATT and CDR2 is SNEGSKA (reference sequence). CDR3 in DNA: TGCAGTGCTAGAGCGACGGAACTAGGGTACAATGAGCAGTTCTTC. Translating it yields CSARATELGYNEQFF.